Listed below are T cell receptor beta chains from one sample, sequenced in a study of T cells in Graves' hyperthyroidism and ophthalmopathy. MiXCR, run by TCRdb on the multiplex PCR reads, gives a single entry per CDR3 protein. The sample has some 570,000 distinct CDR3 sequences; under 20% are singletons. The sample consisted of blood. The receptors stem from a woman between 18 and 29 years old with Graves' ophthalmopathy. Both conserved end residues are part of each CDR3. D genes are given only for firm matches. Some rows mark clone size as missing; the rest say once, few, many or name a class of expanded clone.

d_call	v_call	clone_size	j_call	cdr3_aa	cdr3_nt
NA	TRBV5-6	NA	TRBJ2-2	CASSLPPGMRGTGGLFF	TGTGCCAGCAGCTTGCCTCCAGGCATGCGGGGCACCGGGGGGCTGTTTTTT
NA	TRBV5-1	many	TRBJ1-3	CASSPQGTGPDTIYF	TGCGCCAGCAGCCCGCAGGGGACCGGCCCGGACACCATATATTTT
NA	TRBV29-1	few	TRBJ1-1	CSSRGRTEAFF	TGCAGCTCGAGAGGAAGGACTGAAGCTTTCTTT
NA	TRBV7-8	NA	TRBJ1-1	CASSSHRVLSTEAFF	TGCGCCAGCAGCTCACATCGGGTCCTGAGCACTGAAGCTTTCTTT
TRBD2	TRBV29-1	few	TRBJ2-6	CSVAGPNSGANVLTF	TGCAGCGTAGCGGGACCGAACTCTGGGGCCAACGTCCTGACTTTC
TRBD1	TRBV20-1	many	TRBJ2-1	CSAILGAGGYNEQFF	TGCAGTGCTATCCTCGGGGCAGGGGGCTACAATGAGCAGTTCTTC
NA	TRBV28	NA	TRBJ1-2	CASRPPQGANYGYTF	TGTGCCAGCAGACCCCCACAGGGAGCTAACTATGGCTACACCTTC
TRBD1	TRBV7-8	many	TRBJ1-2	CASSLAAGGMNGYTF	TGTGCCAGCAGCTTAGCGGCAGGGGGCATGAATGGCTACACCTTC
TRBD2	TRBV6-1	many	TRBJ2-7	CASISGTTSAEQYF	TGTGCCAGCATTAGCGGGACAACATCGGCCGAGCAGTACTTC
NA	TRBV5-6	NA	TRBJ2-1	CASSLVASATMRQFF	TGTGCCAGCAGCTTAGTGGCCAGCGCCACAATGAGGCAGTTCTTC
TRBD2	TRBV5-8	many	TRBJ2-7	CASSSQASGGTYEQYF	TGTGCCAGCAGCTCCCAAGCTAGCGGGGGTACCTACGAGCAGTACTTC
TRBD2	TRBV29-1	NA	TRBJ2-1	CSVTASGGDYNEQCF	TGCAGCGTTACGGCTAGCGGGGGTGACTACAATGAGCAGTGCTTC
TRBD2	TRBV6-5	many	TRBJ2-5	CASSYGAGGQETQYF	TGTGCCAGCAGTTACGGAGCGGGAGGGCAAGAGACCCAGTACTTC
TRBD2	TRBV20-1	many	TRBJ2-1	CSAFDYLGLAGGDEQFF	TGCAGTGCTTTCGATTACCTGGGACTAGCGGGAGGGGATGAGCAGTTCTTC
NA	TRBV9	NA	TRBJ1-3	CASSVRDRPSSGNTIYF	TGTGCCAGCAGCGTCCGTGACAGGCCGAGCTCTGGAAACACCATATATTTT